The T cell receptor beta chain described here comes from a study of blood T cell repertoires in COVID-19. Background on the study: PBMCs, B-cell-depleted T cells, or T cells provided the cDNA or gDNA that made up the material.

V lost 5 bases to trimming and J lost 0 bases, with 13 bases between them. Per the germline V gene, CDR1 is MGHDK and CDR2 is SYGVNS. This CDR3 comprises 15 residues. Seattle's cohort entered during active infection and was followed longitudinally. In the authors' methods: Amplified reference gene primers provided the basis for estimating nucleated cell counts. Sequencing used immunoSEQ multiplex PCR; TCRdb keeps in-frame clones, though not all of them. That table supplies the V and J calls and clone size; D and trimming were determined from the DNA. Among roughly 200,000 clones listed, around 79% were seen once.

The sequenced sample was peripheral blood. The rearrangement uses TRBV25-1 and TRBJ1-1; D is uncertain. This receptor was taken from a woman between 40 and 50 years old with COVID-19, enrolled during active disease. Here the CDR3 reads CASSQLVTVNTEAFF. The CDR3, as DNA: TGTGCCAGCAGTCAACTCGTTACAGTGAACACTGAAGCTTTCTTT.